The TCR beta chain under discussion was sequenced for a study of blood T cell repertoires in COVID-19. Clones were sequenced by immunoSEQ multiplex PCR, and TCRdb holds only the in-frame ones, with some missing. The table includes under 250,000 clones, 80% detected once. The ends were cut back, 4 bases at V and 2 bases at J, with 11 bases in the middle. The CDR3 length is 14 residues. In germline, CDR1 is MNHEY, CDR2 SVGAGI. This receptor was obtained from a human donor in a cohort sampled during active COVID-19. The rearrangement joins TRBV6-5 to TRBJ1-2, with a tentative D call TRBD1 (6 bases). The sequenced sample consisted of peripheral blood. CDR3 nucleotides: TGTGCCAGCAGTTCAAACGGACAGAACTATGGCTACACCTTC. The encoded protein is CASSSNGQNYGYTF.